This T cell receptor (beta chain) was recovered during a study of cytomegalovirus exposure and HLA in healthy donors (dated by TCRdb to about 2017). General notes on the study: A later analysis indicated that the roughly 130 validation repertoires were generated on the platform also employed for the roughly 730 repertoires of the first cohort. In addition to the first cohort of around 670 subjects, a separate validation cohort of around 110 different subjects was used. The aim of the study was to test whether cataloging public T cell receptors could identify signatures of past pathogen exposure. High-throughput TCR immunosequencing, statistical association of individual TCRs with disease status, and machine learning were combined to predict cytomegalovirus infection status.

As for this clone: Its target antigen remains unknown. No much larger clone exists at a distance of one base, and base qualities are not known.

Based on the germline V gene (reference sequence), the CDR1 and CDR2 sequences are MNHEY and SMNVEV. From the cysteine up to the phenylalanine, the CDR3 has a length of 16 residues. CDR3 DNA only is kept here, 48 bases in frame from base 1. Germline trimming: 6 bases from V, 4 bases from J; junction bases outside gene matches: 13. Preparation of the library involved the immunoSEQ multiplex PCR assay. The paper's processing steps were these. A statistical classification framework was built for diagnosing cytomegalovirus status from the catalog of TCR beta chain sequences. Sourced from immuneACCESS, this table was stored by TCRdb with only in-frame sequences that have V and J called. A share of the clones is absent; for the studies checked, an unresolved V gene accounts for under half, and the remainder has no known explanation. V and J calls and clone size are given by that table; D and trimming were obtained from the DNA. The sample data list some 350,000 clones, and roughly 87% of these were observed just once. The ten top clones hold roughly 1.2% of the sample.

Paper-wide results and their limitations: All 120 or so repertoires were used to score co-occurrence in the validation cohort in a later analysis, because that analysis had no HLA typing for the cohort. Most TCR sequences were seen in very few donors, while some public TCRs were found in many individuals. A few of the identified cytomegalovirus-associated TCR beta chains were confirmed in vitro to be specific for cytomegalovirus antigens. The authors suggested that the approach could potentially be generalized to other disease states and immunological phenotypes. In the study, 150 to 200 TCR beta chains were listed as associated with cytomegalovirus. Subsequent analysis determined that TCRs grouped into clusters in the first cohort also showed a tendency toward co-occurrence across the roughly 120 validation repertoires, and approximately 94% of cluster scores exceeded 0. In both the original and validation cohorts, the classifier was reported to diagnose cytomegalovirus status with high specificity and sensitivity.

Donors formed part of the validation cohort, which comprised 95 to 150 subjects and was distinct from the first cohort of 550 to 850 subjects. The chain uses TRBV27 and TRBJ2-3, with 7 bases aligning to TRBD2. Sequencing was carried out using PBMCs. This clonotype was sampled from a woman aged 30 to 39 in good health and CMV-seropositive. CDR3 protein: CASRGYGGSDSDTQYF. The DNA sequence is given as TGTGCCAGCAGGGGATATGGCGGGAGTGATTCAGATACGCAGTATTTT.